Given below is one TCR beta chain in context. Its antigen remains unidentified. The source of the sample is a study of cytomegalovirus exposure and HLA in healthy donors. Study-level results: Trimming of TCR beta V- and J-genes showed a link, identified in a later analysis, to a missense DCLRE1C variant. Productive rates of about 87% or about 30% were seen for most TCR beta V segments in an earlier analysis.

Researchers ran the PCR with 60 Vbeta and 13 Jbeta primers. Assay: immunoSEQ multiplex PCR; the TCRdb copy retains only in-frame clones and omits some. The data contain tens of thousands of clones, 85% of them seen just once; the ten biggest clones take up roughly 10%. This TCR derives from a female donor in good health and CMV-seronegative. What was sequenced was PBMCs.

The CDR3 loop is CASSLTQNTEAFF. The CDR3, as DNA: TGTGCCAGCAGCTTAACACAGAACACTGAAGCTTTCTTT. This sequence joins TRBV7-9 and TRBJ1-1; D not certain. Germline V gene lookup returns CDR1 SEHNR and CDR2 FQNEAQ (reference sequence). The CDR3 length is 13 residues. Trimming removed 2 bases at V and 1 base at J, with 5 bases between.